The clone carrying this TCR beta chain was recorded a few times. This entry comes from a study of control samples from healthy donors and cancer patients. Clones were sequenced by immunoSEQ multiplex PCR, and TCRdb holds only the in-frame ones, with some missing. The repertoire holds 400,000 to 450,000 clones, with 90% as singletons. Deletions cut 3 bases from V and 2 bases from J, with 14 bases between. This CDR3 has 15 amino acids. Per germline, CDR1 LNHDA and CDR2 SQIVND (reference sequence). The sequence derives from a man aged 40-49 years with head and neck cancer. V gene TRBV19 combines with J gene TRBJ2-7; D is ambiguous. The source material was PBMCs. CDR3 loop: CASSIVKTFTYEQYF. DNA for the CDR3: TGTGCCAGTAGTATTGTGAAGACTTTTACCTACGAGCAGTACTTC.